The clone carrying this TCR beta chain was detected a few times. The data are from a study of T cell responses to AZD1222 COVID-19 vaccine. Clones were sequenced by immunoSEQ multiplex PCR, and TCRdb holds only the in-frame ones, with some missing. This table holds 100,000 to 110,000 clones, roughly 89% found once. Sequenced material: peripheral blood, taken on day 0 of AZD1222 vaccination. The TCR sequence derives from an adult in good health.

The CDR3, as DNA: TGTGCCAGCAGCTTGAGATTGGTCCAGGGGGGGCATGGCTACACCTTC. Residues: CASSLRLVQGGHGYTF. V is TRBV5-6 and J is TRBJ1-2; TRBD1 matches at 7 bases. The germline V gene has CDR1 SGHDT and CDR2 YYEEEE. CDR3 length: 16 amino acids. J lost 6 bases, V lost 1 base, and 12 bases had no gene match.